These 20 T cell receptor beta chains were all obtained from the same sample, sequenced in a study of blood T cell repertoires in COVID-19. Sequencing used immunoSEQ multiplex PCR; TCRdb keeps in-frame clones, though not all of them. The table lists 190,000 or so clones, 86% of them singletons, with 7% to 10% in the top ten. Source material: PBMCs or T cells enriched from blood (not recorded which). The receptor source for this set is a woman in her twenties or thirties who had recovered from COVID-19.

The table lists this clone with a few counts. This chain uses TRBV28 with TRBJ1-5; the D gene is possibly TRBD1 (6 bases). This CDR3 is built from 15 residues. Germline V gives CDR1 MDHEN, CDR2 SYDVKM. Trimming removed 5 bases at V and 5 bases at J, with 16 bases between. Written as DNA, the CDR3 is TGTGCCAGCAGTCCCGGGGGGGGGCCACATCAGCCCCAGCATTTT. It is translated as CASSPGGGPHQPQHF.

The V gene is TRBV27, the J gene TRBJ1-1; 10 nucleotides align to TRBD1. J was trimmed by 3 bases and V by 5 bases; bases with no gene match: 9. Per germline, CDR1 MNHEY and CDR2 SMNVEV (reference sequence). The CDR3 runs 16 residues. CDR3 bases: TGTGCCAGCAGTCCAAGGGACAGGGGTGATGACACTGAAGCTTTCTTT. Its protein is CASSPRDRGDDTEAFF.

This chain links TRBV28 with TRBJ2-6; D might be TRBD2 (6 bases). Germline loops: CDR1 MDHEN, CDR2 SYDVKM. There are 16 residues in the CDR3. V gave up 10 bases and J gave up 0 bases, with 16 bases separating them. The DNA of the CDR3 is TGTGCCACCCGGGGGACGGCAGCCTCTGGGGCCAACGTCCTGACTTTC. Translated: CATRGTAASGANVLTF.

The chain couples TRBV6-4 to TRBJ2-3; D possibly corresponds to TRBD1 (5 bases). V was trimmed by 3 bases and J by 6 bases, leaving 10 bases between them. Germline assignment: CDR1 MRHNA and CDR2 SNTAGT. CDR3 length: 13 residues. The CDR3 sequence is CASSDGAVDTQYF. The CDR3 DNA follows: TGTGCCAGCAGTGATGGGGCAGTCGATACGCAGTATTTT.

This clone showed up just a few times. The chain uses TRBV6-5 and TRBJ1-6; no clear D gene. The CDR3 totals 14 residues. Trimming pared 6 bases from V and 7 bases from J, leaving 13 bases between. CDR1 MNHEY and CDR2 SVGAGI come from the germline V gene. The CDR3 is CASRSGFGNSPLHF. In nucleotides, the CDR3 is TGTGCCAGCAGGTCGGGGTTTGGGAATTCACCCCTCCACTTT.

The rearrangement joins TRBV2 to TRBJ1-5; D is perhaps TRBD1 (6 bases). The CDR3 runs 16 residues. Germline V CDR1 and CDR2: SNHLY, FYNNEI. V was shortened by 5 bases and J by 0 bases, with 14 bases between the two germline ends. The DNA for the CDR3 is TGTGCCAGCAGTCCCCTTGGGGGCGATAGCAATCAGCCCCAGCATTTT. Its protein is CASSPLGGDSNQPQHF.

The chain links TRBV23-1 to TRBJ2-3; 7 bases align to TRBD2. TRBV23-1 is an ORF for which the function is uncertain. Germline trimming cut 7 bases from V and 4 bases from J; bases unmatched to any gene: 14. The CDR3 totals 16 residues. The CDR3 DNA reads TGCGCCAGCATCCAGACTAGCTTTTCGCGTTCAGATACGCAGTATTTT. Its protein is CASIQTSFSRSDTQYF.

This rearrangement joins TRBV5-4 to TRBJ2-7, with 7 bases aligning to TRBD1. The CDR3 contains 15 residues. With 2 bases clipped from V and 0 bases from J, the junction kept 5 bases outside the gene matches. Germline V gene lookup returns CDR1 SGHNT and CDR2 YYREEE (reference sequence). The CDR3 DNA is TGTGCCAGCAGCTTATTCCGGGACAGCTCCTACGAGCAGTACTTC. This sequence encodes CASSLFRDSSYEQYF.

The J gene is TRBJ1-6, the V gene TRBV28; D is unclear. The V and J ends lost 5 bases and 4 bases respectively, with 9 bases between them. Germline V lookup: CDR1 MDHEN, CDR2 SYDVKM. This CDR3 comprises 14 residues. The CDR3 reads CASSPGVYNSPLHF. CDR3 bases: TGTGCCAGCAGTCCCGGGGTATATAATTCACCCCTCCACTTT.

This clone was observed once. V is TRBV5-5 and J is TRBJ2-3; 7 bases are a match to TRBD1. Germline V CDR1 and CDR2: SGHKS, YYEKEE (reference sequence). J lost 1 base, V lost 0 bases, and 5 bases had no gene match. The CDR3 is 16 amino acids. CDR3 protein: CASSLDRGYGTDTQYF. Here the CDR3 DNA reads TGTGCCAGCAGCTTGGACAGGGGCTATGGCACAGATACGCAGTATTTT.

This chain connects TRBV9 to TRBJ2-3; possibly TRBD1 for D (6 bases). V dropped 2 bases and J dropped 4 bases, with 8 bases sitting between them. Germline loops: CDR1 SGDLS, CDR2 YYNGEE. CDR3 length: 13 residues. The CDR3 nucleotides read TGTGCCAGCAGCGTGGCAGGGGCAGATACGCAGTATTTT. Translation: CASSVAGADTQYF.

The chain links TRBV7-2 to TRBJ2-7; TRBD2 matches at 9 bases. Per germline, CDR1 SGHTA and CDR2 FQGNSA. V gave up 4 bases and J gave up 4 bases; unmatched junction bases: 11. The CDR3 is 16 amino acids. The CDR3 nucleotides read TGTGCCAGCAGCTGGGCCGGGGCTAGCGGGGCTTACGAGCAGTACTTC. Its protein is CASSWAGASGAYEQYF.

The rearrangement links TRBV28 to TRBJ1-3; D is possibly TRBD1 (5 bases). V dropped 7 bases and J dropped 1 base, with 11 bases sitting between them. In germline, CDR1 is MDHEN, CDR2 SYDVKM. The CDR3 sequence is 14 residues long. CDR3 coding DNA: TGTGCCAGCACCAGGGATGTTTCTGGAAACACCATATATTTT. This gives the protein CASTRDVSGNTIYF.

This clone was detected once. The chain combines TRBV28 with TRBJ2-2; 8 bases are shared with TRBD2. Unmatched junction bases numbered 7, after V lost 6 bases and J lost 4 bases. CDR1 is MDHEN and CDR2 is SYDVKM in the germline V gene. There are 15 residues in the CDR3. In DNA, the CDR3 is TGTGCCAGCAGCACTTTAGCGGGACCCACCGGGGAGCTGTTTTTT. The encoded protein is CASSTLAGPTGELFF.

This chain uses TRBV5-4 with TRBJ2-2; TRBD1 agrees at 11 bases. Trimming cost V 4 bases and J 8 bases; bases outside gene matches: 4. The V gene's germline CDR1 is SGHNT and CDR2 YYREEE (reference sequence). The CDR3 consists of 14 residues. CDR3 bases: TGTGCCAGCAGCGGACAGGGGGCATCGGGGGAGCTGTTTTTT. It encodes CASSGQGASGELFF.

This clone is a singleton in its sample. The chain links TRBV21-1 to TRBJ2-7; TRBD1 reflects the table's D call only, with no check against the DNA. TRBV21-1 is termed a pseudogene. The CDR3 consists of 14 residues. The CDR3 bases are TGTGCCAGCAGCAAATTCGGGACAGAATACGAGCAGTACTTC. Translated, it gives CASSKFGTEYEQYF.

Notes on this clone: Other DNA sequences in the sample encode the same CDR3. The chain is built from TRBV24-1 and TRBJ1-2; D remains unclear. Germline V gene lookup returns CDR1 KGHDR and CDR2 SFDVKD. V was clipped by 1 base and J by 4 bases, with 6 bases between them. The CDR3 runs 13 residues. CDR3 protein: CATSDFSGYGYTF. DNA of the CDR3: TGTGCCACCAGTGATTTTTCCGGCTATGGCTACACCTTC.

V is TRBV11-3 and J is TRBJ1-1; D not resolved. Per germline, CDR1 SGHNT and CDR2 YENEEA. There are 13 residues in the CDR3. V lost 3 bases and J 0 bases, leaving 5 bases between the germline ends. CDR3 protein: CASSFSLNTEAFF. The CDR3 DNA is TGTGCCAGCAGCTTCAGTTTGAACACTGAAGCTTTCTTT.

For this clone: Other DNA sequences in this sample translate to the same CDR3. V gene TRBV28 combines with J gene TRBJ1-5; TRBD1 is a possible D gene (6 bases). V dropped 6 bases and J dropped 4 bases, with 10 bases sitting between them. CDR1 is MDHEN, CDR2 SYDVKM, per germline. The CDR3 length is 13 residues. CDR3 bases: TGTGCCAGCAGCACAGGGTCAAATCAGCCCCAGCATTTT. It translates to CASSTGSNQPQHF.

This chain joins TRBV6-9 and TRBJ2-4; 7 bases line up with TRBD1. Germline V gives CDR1 MNHGY, CDR2 SVAAGI. Trimming at V came to 4 bases and at J to 9 bases, leaving 12 bases not matched to a gene. The CDR3 extends over 15 amino acids. Written as DNA, the CDR3 is TGTGCCAGCAGTTCCGAGACAGGGATGGATGCCATTCAGTACTTC. It is translated as CASSSETGMDAIQYF.